The present T cell receptor beta chain was sequenced within a study of T-cell reconstitution after alpha-beta-depleted transplantation in children. This clonotype was seen repeatedly, ten times or more. Unique molecular identifiers were used to barcode this TCRbeta library. TCRdb fed the PCR reads into MiXCR, producing one record per CDR3 protein. The table has approximately 88,000 distinct CDR3 sequences, more than 9% seen once; the top ten hold roughly 14%. The TCR comes from a human donor who donated a stem cell graft to a child with inherited bone marrow failure. The source was PBMCs from the stem cell graft donor, collected from the stem cell graft.

CDR3 sequence (DNA): TGTGCCAGCAGTCCAGGGACAGGGGGCCGGAGGGGGTATGAGCAGTTCTTC. This codes for CASSPGTGGRRGYEQFF. The chain employs TRBV7-9 and TRBJ2-1; 12 bases line up with TRBD1. Per germline, CDR1 SEHNR and CDR2 FQNEAQ (reference sequence). With V trimmed by 6 bases and J by 8 bases, 14 bases remained unmatched. CDR3 length: 17 amino acids.